This paragraph covers one TCR beta chain sequence. Antigen unknown. The entry originates in a study of beta chain features in type 1 diabetes. The junction had 0 bases not matched to a gene; V was cut back by 1 base and J by 6 bases. Looked up from germline, CDR1 is SSHAT and CDR2 is FNYEAQ (reference sequence). The CDR3 is 13 residues long. Central memory, naive, regulatory and stem cell-like memory CD4+ cells were sorted by CD45RO/CCR7/CD25/CD127/CD95/CD27. Whole-study results and caveats: Type 1 diabetes patients showed a moderate but significant shortening of TCRB CDR3s in all four CD4+ subsets. A cDNA-based sequencing approach could over-represent cells with high TCR expression.

Expressed TCRB transcripts were sequenced because the entire RNA isolate underwent reverse transcription. Roughly 3.6 million reads per sample on average were obtained from naive, central memory and regulatory T cell samples. Clones were sequenced by immunoSEQ multiplex PCR, and TCRdb holds only the in-frame ones, with some missing. The table lists fewer than 250,000 clones, roughly two thirds of them singletons, with around 0.05% in the top ten. The sample was naive CD4+ T cells from blood. The chain carries TRBV7-7 and TRBJ2-1; 7 nucleotides agree with TRBD1. This receptor was taken from a man aged 25-45 years in good health. CDR3 amino acids: CASSLDRGNEQFF. The DNA of the CDR3 is TGTGCCAGCAGCTTAGACAGGGGCAATGAGCAGTTCTTC. The complete variable domain, with remaining parts taken from reference TRBV7-7 and TRBJ2-1, reads GAGVSQSPRYKVTKRGQDVTLRCDPISSHATLYWYQQALGQGPEFLTYFNYEAQPDKSGLPSDRFSAERPEGSISTLTIQRTEQRDSAMYRCASSLDRGNEQFFGPGTRLTVL.